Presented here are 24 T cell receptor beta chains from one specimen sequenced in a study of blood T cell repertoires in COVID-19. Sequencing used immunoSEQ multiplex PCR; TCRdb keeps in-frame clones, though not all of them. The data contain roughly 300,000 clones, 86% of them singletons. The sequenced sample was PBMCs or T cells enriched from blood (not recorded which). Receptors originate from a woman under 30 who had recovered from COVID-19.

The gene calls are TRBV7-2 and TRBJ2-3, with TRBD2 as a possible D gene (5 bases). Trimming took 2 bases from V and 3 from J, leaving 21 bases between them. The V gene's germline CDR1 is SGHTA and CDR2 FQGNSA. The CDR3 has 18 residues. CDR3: CASSLPGDVRVGTDTQYF. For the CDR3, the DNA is TGTGCCAGCAGCTTACCCGGGGATGTAAGGGTGGGGACAGATACGCAGTATTTT.

Here the CDR3 DNA reads TGTGCCAGCAGCCAAGCGTGGCAGGGGGGAAATTCACCCCTCCACTTT. Its protein product is CASSQAWQGGNSPLHF. The chain combines TRBV3-1 (or the pseudogene TRBV3-2) with TRBJ1-6, with 7 nucleotides matching TRBD1. J was trimmed by 7 bases and V by 1 base; bases with no gene match: 7. CDR1 LGHDT and CDR2 YNNKEL come from the germline V gene (reference sequence). CDR3 length: 16 amino acids.

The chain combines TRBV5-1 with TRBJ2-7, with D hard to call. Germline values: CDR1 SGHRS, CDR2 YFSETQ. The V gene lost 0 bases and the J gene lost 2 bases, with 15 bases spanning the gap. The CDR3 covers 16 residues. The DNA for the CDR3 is TGCGCCAGCAGCTTGGCCGTTGCTGGGCAGACCTACGAGCAGTACTTC. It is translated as CASSLAVAGQTYEQYF.

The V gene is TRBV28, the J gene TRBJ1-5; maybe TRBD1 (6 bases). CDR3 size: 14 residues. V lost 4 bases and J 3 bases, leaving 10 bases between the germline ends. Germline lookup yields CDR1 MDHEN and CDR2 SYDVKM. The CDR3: CASSSGQLNQPQHF. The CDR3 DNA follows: TGTGCCAGCAGTTCCGGACAGCTCAATCAGCCCCAGCATTTT.

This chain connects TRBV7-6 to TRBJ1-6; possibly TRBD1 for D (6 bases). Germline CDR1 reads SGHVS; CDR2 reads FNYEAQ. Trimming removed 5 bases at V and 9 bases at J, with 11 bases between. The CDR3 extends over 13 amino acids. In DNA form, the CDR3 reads TGTGCCAGCAGCCCAAGGGGGGGTTCACCCCTCCACTTT. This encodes CASSPRGGSPLHF.

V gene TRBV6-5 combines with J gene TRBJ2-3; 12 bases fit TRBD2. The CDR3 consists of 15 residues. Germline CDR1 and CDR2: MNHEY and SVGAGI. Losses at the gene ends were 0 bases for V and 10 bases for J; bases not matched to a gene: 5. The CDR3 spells CASSYSGLAGWAQYF. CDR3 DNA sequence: TGTGCCAGCAGTTACTCCGGACTAGCGGGGTGGGCGCAGTATTTT.

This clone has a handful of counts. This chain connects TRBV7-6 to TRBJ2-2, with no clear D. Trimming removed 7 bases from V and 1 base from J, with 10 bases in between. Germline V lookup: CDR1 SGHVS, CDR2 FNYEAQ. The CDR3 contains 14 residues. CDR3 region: CASTLSGNTGELFF. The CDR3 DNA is TGTGCCAGCACCCTGTCGGGGAACACCGGGGAGCTGTTTTTT.

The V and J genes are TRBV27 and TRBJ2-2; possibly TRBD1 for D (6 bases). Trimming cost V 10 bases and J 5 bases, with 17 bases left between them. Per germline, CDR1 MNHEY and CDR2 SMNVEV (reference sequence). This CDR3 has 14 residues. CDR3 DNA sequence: TGTGCCACCCAACAGGGACCCCTTACCGGGGAGCTGTTTTTT. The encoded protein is CATQQGPLTGELFF.

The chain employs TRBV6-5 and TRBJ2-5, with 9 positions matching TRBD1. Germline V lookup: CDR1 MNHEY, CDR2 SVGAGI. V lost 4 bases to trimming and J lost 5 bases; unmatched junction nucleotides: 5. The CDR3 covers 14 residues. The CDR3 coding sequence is TGTGCCAGCAGTTTTAACAGGGGGCGGGAGACCCAGTACTTC. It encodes CASSFNRGRETQYF.

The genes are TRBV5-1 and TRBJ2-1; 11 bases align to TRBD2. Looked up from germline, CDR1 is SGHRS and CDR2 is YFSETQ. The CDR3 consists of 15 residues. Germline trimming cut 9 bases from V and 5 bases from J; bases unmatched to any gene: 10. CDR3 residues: CATNVAGGPDNEQFF. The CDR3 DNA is TGCGCCACCAATGTAGCGGGAGGGCCCGACAATGAGCAGTTCTTC. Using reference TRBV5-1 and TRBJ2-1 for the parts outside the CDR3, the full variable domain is KAGVTQTPRYLIKTRGQQVTLSCSPISGHRSVSWYQQTPGQGLQFLFEYFSETQRNKGNFPGRFSGRQFSNSRSEMNVSTLELGDSALYLCATNVAGGPDNEQFFGPGTRLTVL.

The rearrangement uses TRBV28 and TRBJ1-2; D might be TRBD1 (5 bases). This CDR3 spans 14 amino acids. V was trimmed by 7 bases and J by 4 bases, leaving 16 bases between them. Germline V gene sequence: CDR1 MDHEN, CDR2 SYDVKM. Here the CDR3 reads CASNQGLNLYGYTF. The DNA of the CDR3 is TGTGCCAGCAATCAGGGTTTAAACCTCTATGGCTACACCTTC.

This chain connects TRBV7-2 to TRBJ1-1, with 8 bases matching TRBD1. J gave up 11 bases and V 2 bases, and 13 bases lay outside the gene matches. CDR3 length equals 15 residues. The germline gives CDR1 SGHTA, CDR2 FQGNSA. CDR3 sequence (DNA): TGTGCCAGCAGCTTATGGCCAGGGGGCAAGGCGATTGCTTTCTTT. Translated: CASSLWPGGKAIAFF.

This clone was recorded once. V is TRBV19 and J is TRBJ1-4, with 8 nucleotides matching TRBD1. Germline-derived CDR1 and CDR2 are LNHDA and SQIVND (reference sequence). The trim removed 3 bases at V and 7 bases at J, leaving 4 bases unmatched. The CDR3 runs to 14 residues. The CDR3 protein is CASSIDRGTEKLFF. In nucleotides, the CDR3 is TGTGCCAGTAGTATCGACAGGGGTACTGAAAAACTGTTTTTT.

The CDR3 coding sequence is TGTGCCAGCACGGCGGGGGACTGGAATGAGCAGTTCTTC. This sequence encodes CASTAGDWNEQFF. This rearrangement joins TRBV5-6 to TRBJ2-1; 7 bases are shared with TRBD2. Germline V gene sequence: CDR1 SGHDT, CDR2 YYEEEE. With 6 bases clipped from V and 7 bases from J, the junction kept 7 bases outside the gene matches. CDR3 length: 13 amino acids.

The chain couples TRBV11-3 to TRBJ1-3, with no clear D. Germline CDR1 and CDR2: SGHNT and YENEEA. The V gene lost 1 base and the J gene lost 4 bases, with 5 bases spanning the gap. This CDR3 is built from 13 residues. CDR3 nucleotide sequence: TGTGCCAGCAGCTTAGCCGGGGGAAACACCATATATTTT. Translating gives CASSLAGGNTIYF.

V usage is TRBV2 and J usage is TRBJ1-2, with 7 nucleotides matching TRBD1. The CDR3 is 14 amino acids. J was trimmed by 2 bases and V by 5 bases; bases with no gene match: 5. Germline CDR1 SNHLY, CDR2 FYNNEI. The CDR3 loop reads CASSTGTVNYGYTF. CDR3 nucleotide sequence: TGTGCCAGCAGTACCGGGACAGTGAACTATGGCTACACCTTC. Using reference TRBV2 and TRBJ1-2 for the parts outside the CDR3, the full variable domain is EPEVTQTPSHQVTQMGQEVILRCVPISNHLYFYWYRQILGQKVEFLVSFYNNEISEKSEIFDDQFSVERPDGSNFTLKIRSTKLEDSAMYFCASSTGTVNYGYTFGSGTRLTVV.

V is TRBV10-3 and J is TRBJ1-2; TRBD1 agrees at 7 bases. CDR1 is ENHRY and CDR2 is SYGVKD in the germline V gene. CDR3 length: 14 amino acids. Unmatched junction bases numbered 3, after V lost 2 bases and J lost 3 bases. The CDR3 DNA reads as TGTGCCATCAGTGAGGGACAGGTGGACTATGGCTACACCTTC. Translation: CAISEGQVDYGYTF.

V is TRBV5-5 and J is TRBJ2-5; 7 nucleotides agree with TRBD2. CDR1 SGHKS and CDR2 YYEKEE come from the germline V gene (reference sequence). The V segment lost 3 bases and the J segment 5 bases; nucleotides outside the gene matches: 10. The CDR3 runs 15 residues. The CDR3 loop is CASSSTDGRVETQYF. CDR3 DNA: TGTGCCAGCAGCTCGACTGATGGGAGGGTCGAGACCCAGTACTTC.

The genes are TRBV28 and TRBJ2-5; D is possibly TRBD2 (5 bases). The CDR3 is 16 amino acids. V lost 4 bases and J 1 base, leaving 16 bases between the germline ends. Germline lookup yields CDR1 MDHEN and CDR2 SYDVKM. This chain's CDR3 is CASSSSAGQPQETQYF. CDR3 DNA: TGTGCCAGCAGTTCCTCGGCGGGCCAACCCCAAGAGACCCAGTACTTC.

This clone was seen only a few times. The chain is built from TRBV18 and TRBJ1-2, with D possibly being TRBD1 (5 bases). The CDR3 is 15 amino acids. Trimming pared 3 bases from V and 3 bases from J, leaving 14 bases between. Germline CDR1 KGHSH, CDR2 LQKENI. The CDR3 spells CASSPGEGMDYGYTF. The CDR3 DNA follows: TGTGCCAGCTCACCCGGGGAGGGGATGGACTATGGCTACACCTTC.

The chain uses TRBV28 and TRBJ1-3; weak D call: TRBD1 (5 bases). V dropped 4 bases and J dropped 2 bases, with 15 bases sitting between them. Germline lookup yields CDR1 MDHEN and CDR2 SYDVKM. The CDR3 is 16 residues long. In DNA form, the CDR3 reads TGTGCCAGCAGTTCCTCAGGTGAAGGGGCTGGAAACACCATATATTTT. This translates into CASSSSGEGAGNTIYF.

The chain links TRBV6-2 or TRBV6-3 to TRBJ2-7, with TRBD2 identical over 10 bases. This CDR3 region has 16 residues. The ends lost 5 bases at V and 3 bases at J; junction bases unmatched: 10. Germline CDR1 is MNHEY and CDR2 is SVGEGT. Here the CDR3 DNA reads TGTGCCAGCAGTCGTTCACTAGCGGGGACTTACTACGAGCAGTACTTC. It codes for CASSRSLAGTYYEQYF.

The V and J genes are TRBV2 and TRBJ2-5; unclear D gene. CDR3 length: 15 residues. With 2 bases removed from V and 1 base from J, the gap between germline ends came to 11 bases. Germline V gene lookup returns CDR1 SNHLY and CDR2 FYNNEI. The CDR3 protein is CASSELVGSQETQYF. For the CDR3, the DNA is TGTGCCAGCAGTGAATTGGTCGGGTCCCAAGAGACCCAGTACTTC.

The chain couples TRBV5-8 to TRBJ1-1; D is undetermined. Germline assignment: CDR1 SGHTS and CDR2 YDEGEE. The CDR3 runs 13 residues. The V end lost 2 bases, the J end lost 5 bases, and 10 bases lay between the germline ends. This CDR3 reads CASSFGAGTEAFF. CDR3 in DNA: TGTGCCAGCAGCTTTGGAGCTGGGACTGAAGCTTTCTTT.